The entry below describes one TCR beta chain. What it binds is unknown. This entry comes from a study of cytomegalovirus exposure and HLA in healthy donors. Study background: Unique TCRs numbering about 87 million, obtained from HLA-typed donors, made up an early data release. Overall study results and limits: Other equally common chains were less clonally expanded than HLA-associated TCR beta chains, a later analysis showed. TCR beta chain V- and J-gene trimming was linked, in a later analysis, to a missense variant in DCLRE1C.

PCR amplification relied on 60 Vbeta primers (plus 13 Jbeta primers). The authors' processing: Among the unique TCR beta chains that a later analysis counted, about 81 million in all, roughly 10 million were shared. TCRdb's table, derived via immunoSEQ multiplex PCR, lists solely in-frame clones and lacks some. D and trimming come from the DNA, and the V and J calls and clone size come from that table. This sample carries under 250,000 clones, about three quarters of them seen once, and the ten largest clones take approximately 0.49%. The sequence derives from a boy younger than 18 in good health and CMV-seronegative. Sequencing was done on a sample of PBMCs.

CDR3 amino acids: CASSFAPPTGSYGYTF. In nucleotides, the CDR3 is TGTGCCAGCAGTTTCGCCCCTCCGACAGGGTCCTATGGCTACACCTTC. The J gene is TRBJ1-2, the V gene TRBV27; 7 positions agree with TRBD1. Germline-derived CDR1 and CDR2 are MNHEY and SMNVEV (reference sequence). The length of the CDR3 is 16 residues. Trimming at V came to 3 bases and at J to 4 bases, leaving 11 bases not matched to a gene.